This T cell receptor beta chain comes out of a study of T cells in Graves' hyperthyroidism and ophthalmopathy. This clonotype has a count of ten or more. The source material, RNA transcripts, was used to amplify TCR beta CDR3 regions. The study used the HTBI primer set for a first-round RT-PCR of the TCR CDR3. In TCRdb, the multiplex PCR reads were re-called with MiXCR into one record per CDR3 protein. Of about 640,000 distinct CDR3 sequences listed, more than 12% are singletons. Clinical symptoms, serum thyroxine, TRAb, thyroid ultrasound and orbital computed tomography established diagnosis. The CDR3 loop spans 14 amino acids. Germline CDR1 and CDR2: SGHRS and YFSETQ. Between the trimmed V and J ends, which lost 3 bases and 2 bases, there was a span of 12 bases.

Sequences were obtained from blood. The sequence came from a woman in her forties or fifties with Graves' ophthalmopathy. The V and J genes are TRBV5-1 and TRBJ2-7, with D hard to call. CDR3 in DNA: TGCGCCAGCAGCTCCGATTTGATCCCCTACGAGCAGTACTTC. Amino acid sequence: CASSSDLIPYEQYF.